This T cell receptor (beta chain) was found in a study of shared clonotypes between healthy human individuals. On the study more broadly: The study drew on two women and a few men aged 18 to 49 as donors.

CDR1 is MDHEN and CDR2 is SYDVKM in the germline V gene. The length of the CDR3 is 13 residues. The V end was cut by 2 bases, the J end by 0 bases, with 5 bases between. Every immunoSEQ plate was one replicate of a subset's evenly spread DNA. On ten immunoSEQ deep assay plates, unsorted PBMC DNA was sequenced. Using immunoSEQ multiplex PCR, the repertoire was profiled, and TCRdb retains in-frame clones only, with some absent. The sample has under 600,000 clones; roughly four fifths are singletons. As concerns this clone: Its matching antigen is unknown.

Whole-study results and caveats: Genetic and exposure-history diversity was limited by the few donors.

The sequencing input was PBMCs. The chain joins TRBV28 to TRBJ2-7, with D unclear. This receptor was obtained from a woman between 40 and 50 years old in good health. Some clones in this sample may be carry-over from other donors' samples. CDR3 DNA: TGTGCCAGCAGTTTACAGCACTCCTACGAGCAGTACTTC. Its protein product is CASSLQHSYEQYF.